This T cell receptor (beta chain) came from a study of cytomegalovirus exposure and HLA in healthy donors. Findings of the study overall: In vitro experiments confirmed that three CMV-associated chains were specific for CMV antigens. Sequence variants that were highly shared formed a cluster that was likely a sequencing artifact. Follow-up analysis later connected one missense variant in DCLRE1C with trimming of TCR beta V- and J-genes. Roughly uniform depth of sequencing across donors was assumed in presence/absence analyses.

The length of the CDR3 is 16 residues. The germline V gene encodes CDR1 SEHNR and CDR2 FQNEAQ (reference sequence). With regard to this clone: Its target is unknown. Compared with germline, one end of the junction differs, possibly owing to a read error.

PCR used 60 Vbeta primers and 13 Jbeta primers. Clones were sequenced by immunoSEQ multiplex PCR, and TCRdb holds only the in-frame ones, with some missing. The sample includes roughly 95,000 clones, 76% of them seen just once. V usage is TRBV7-9 and J usage is TRBJ2-3, with 14 bases lining up with TRBD2. The sample was PBMCs. The origin of this receptor is a man in his thirties or forties in good health and CMV-seropositive. The CDR3 nucleotides read TGTGCCAGCAGCTCAGGGACTAGCGGGGGACCAAGGCGCGCGGATTTT. Amino acid sequence: CASSSGTSGGPRRADF.